This T cell receptor beta chain was profiled in a study of T cell responses to AZD1222 COVID-19 vaccine. Study-wide results and caveats: Breadth and depth of Spike-specific TCRs rose after two AZD1222 doses.

Note on this clone: What it binds is not known.

After removal of 2 bases from V and 1 base from J, the junction contained 6 bases not matched to a gene. The CDR3 totals 16 residues. Germline V gene data show CDR1 as MNHEY and CDR2 as SVGAGI. Profiled with immunoSEQ multiplex PCR; TCRdb holds only in-frame clones, not every one. The sample contains about 120,000 clones, roughly 92% of which appear only once. Source: peripheral blood, taken on day 0 of AZD1222 vaccination. The source is an adult in good health. The chain joins TRBV6-5 to TRBJ2-5; 8 nucleotides line up with TRBD2. The chain's CDR3 is CASSYGQRGSQETQYF. The CDR3 coding sequence is TGTGCCAGCAGTTACGGCCAGCGGGGGTCCCAAGAGACCCAGTACTTC.